This T cell receptor (beta chain) was sequenced during a study of T-cell memory formation after mild COVID-19. Study details: The study found TCR clusters largely donor specific.

TCRdb re-analysed the 5' RACE reads in MiXCR, keeping a single row per CDR3 protein. Among more than 250,000 distinct CDR3 sequences listed, under 20% were seen once. Study-level points and caveats: SARS-CoV-2 specificity was not confirmed for second-wave clones peaking on day 37.

To note about this clonotype: No antigen is known for it.

The sequenced material came from PBMCs or a T cell subset sorted from them (not recorded which). The origin of this receptor is a man aged 18 to 35 who had mild COVID-19 (a few samples of this study predate the infection). Cell type and time point are not known.

The CDR3 nucleotides read TGCAGCGTGGACAGCTCCTACAATGAGCAGTTCTTC. Encoded protein: CSVDSSYNEQFF. The chain carries TRBV29-1 and TRBJ2-1; TRBD1 is a possible D gene (6 bases). The CDR3 runs 12 residues. V was shortened by 6 bases and J by 0 bases, with 6 bases between the two germline ends. Germline CDR1 SQVTM, CDR2 ANQGSEA.